This T cell receptor (beta chain) is from a study of cytomegalovirus exposure and HLA in healthy donors. Study conclusions and caveats: Solely CMV serostatus was available to characterize immune exposure.

The V segment lost 5 bases and the J segment 0 bases; nucleotides outside the gene matches: 10. The CDR3 loop spans 17 amino acids. In germline, CDR1 is MDHEN, CDR2 SYDVKM. The PCR had 60 Vbeta and 13 Jbeta primers. Method: immunoSEQ multiplex PCR; TCRdb's copy keeps in-frame clones and lacks some. The sample contains approximately 190,000 clones, approximately 80% of which appear only once. Turning to this clone: Its target is not known.

The chain links TRBV28 to TRBJ1-5; 7 nucleotides agree with TRBD1. The specimen sequenced was PBMCs. This TCR was recovered from a woman in her forties or fifties in good health and CMV-seropositive. CDR3 in DNA: TGTGCCAGCAGTCCGAGGACAGGAATCTATAGCAATCAGCCCCAGCATTTT. Translating it yields CASSPRTGIYSNQPQHF.